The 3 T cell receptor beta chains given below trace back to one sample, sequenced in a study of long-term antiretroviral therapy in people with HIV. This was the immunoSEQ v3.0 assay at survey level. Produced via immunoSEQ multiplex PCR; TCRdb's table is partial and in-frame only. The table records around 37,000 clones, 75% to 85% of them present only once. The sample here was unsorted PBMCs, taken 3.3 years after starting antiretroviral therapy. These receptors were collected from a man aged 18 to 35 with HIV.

The CDR3 sequence is CAISESRAVSSYEQYF. DNA for the CDR3: TGTGCCATCAGTGAGTCCCGGGCAGTTAGCTCCTACGAGCAGTACTTC. The chain is built from TRBV10-3 and TRBJ2-7; D call uncertain. There are 16 residues in the CDR3. The V end was cut by 0 bases, the J end by 0 bases, with 12 bases between. Germline CDR1 ENHRY, CDR2 SYGVKD.

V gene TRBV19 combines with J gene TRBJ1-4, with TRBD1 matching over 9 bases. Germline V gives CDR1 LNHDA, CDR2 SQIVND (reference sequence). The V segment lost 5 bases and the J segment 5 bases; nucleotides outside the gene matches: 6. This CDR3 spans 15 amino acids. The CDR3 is CASSVTGTGNEKLFF. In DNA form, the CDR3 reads TGTGCCAGTAGTGTAACCGGGACAGGGAATGAAAAACTGTTTTTT.

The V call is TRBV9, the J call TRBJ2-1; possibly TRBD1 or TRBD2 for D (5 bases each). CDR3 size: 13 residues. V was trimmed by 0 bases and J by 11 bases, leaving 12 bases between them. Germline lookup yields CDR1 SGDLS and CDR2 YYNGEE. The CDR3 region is CASSVDGWGQQFF. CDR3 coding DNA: TGTGCCAGCAGCGTAGACGGCTGGGGACAGCAGTTCTTC.